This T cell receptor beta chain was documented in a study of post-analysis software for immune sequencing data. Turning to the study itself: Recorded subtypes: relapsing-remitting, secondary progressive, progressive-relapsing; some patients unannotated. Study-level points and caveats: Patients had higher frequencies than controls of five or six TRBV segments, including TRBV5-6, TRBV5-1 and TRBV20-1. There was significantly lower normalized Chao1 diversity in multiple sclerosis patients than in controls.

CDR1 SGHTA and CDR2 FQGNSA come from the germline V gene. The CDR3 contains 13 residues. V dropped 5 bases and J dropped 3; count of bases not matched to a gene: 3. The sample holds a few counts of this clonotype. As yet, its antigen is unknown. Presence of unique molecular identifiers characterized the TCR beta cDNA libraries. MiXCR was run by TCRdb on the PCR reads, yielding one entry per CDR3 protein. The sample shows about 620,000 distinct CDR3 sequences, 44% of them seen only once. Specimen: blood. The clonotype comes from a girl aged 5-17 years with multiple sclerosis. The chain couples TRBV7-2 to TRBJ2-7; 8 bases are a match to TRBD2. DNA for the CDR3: TGTGCCAGCAGCGTTAGCGGGAACTACGAGCAGTACTTC. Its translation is CASSVSGNYEQYF. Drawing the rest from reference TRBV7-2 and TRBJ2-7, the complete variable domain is GAGVSQSPSNKVTEKGKDVELRCDPISGHTALYWYRQSLGQGLEFLIYFQGNSAPDKSGLPSDRFSAERTGGSVSTLTIQRTQQEDSAVYLCASSVSGNYEQYFGPGTRLTVT.